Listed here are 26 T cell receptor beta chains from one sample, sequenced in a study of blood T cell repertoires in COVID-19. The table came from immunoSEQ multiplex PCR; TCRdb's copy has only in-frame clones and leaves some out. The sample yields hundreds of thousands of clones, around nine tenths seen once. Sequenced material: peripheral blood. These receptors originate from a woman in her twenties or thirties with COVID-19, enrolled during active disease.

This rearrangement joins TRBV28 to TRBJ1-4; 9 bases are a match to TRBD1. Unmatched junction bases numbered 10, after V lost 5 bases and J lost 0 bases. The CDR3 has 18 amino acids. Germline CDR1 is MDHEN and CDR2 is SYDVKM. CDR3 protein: CASSPGTGHLATNEKLFF. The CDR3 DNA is TGTGCCAGCAGTCCAGGGACAGGGCACCTTGCAACTAATGAAAAACTGTTTTTT.

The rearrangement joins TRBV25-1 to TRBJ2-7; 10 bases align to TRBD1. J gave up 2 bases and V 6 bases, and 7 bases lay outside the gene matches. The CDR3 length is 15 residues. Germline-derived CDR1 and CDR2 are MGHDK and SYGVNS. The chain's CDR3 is CASRGDRGKPYEQYF. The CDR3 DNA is TGTGCCAGCAGGGGGGACAGGGGAAAGCCCTACGAGCAGTACTTC.

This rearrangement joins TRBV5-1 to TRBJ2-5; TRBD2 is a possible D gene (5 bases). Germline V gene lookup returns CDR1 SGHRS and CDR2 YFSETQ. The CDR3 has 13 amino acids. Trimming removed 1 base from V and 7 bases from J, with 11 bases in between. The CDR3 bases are TGCGCCAGCAGCTTGAGGGAGCTGGGGACCCAGTACTTC. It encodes CASSLRELGTQYF. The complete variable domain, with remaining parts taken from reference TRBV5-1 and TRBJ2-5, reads KAGVTQTPRYLIKTRGQQVTLSCSPISGHRSVSWYQQTPGQGLQFLFEYFSETQRNKGNFPGRFSGRQFSNSRSEMNVSTLELGDSALYLCASSLRELGTQYFGPGTRLLVL.

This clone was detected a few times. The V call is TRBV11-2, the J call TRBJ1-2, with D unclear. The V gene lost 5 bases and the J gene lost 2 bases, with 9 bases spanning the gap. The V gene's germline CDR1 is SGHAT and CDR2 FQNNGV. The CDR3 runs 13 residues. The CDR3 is CASSQTLNYGYTF. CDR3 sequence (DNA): TGTGCCAGCAGCCAGACACTGAACTATGGCTACACCTTC.

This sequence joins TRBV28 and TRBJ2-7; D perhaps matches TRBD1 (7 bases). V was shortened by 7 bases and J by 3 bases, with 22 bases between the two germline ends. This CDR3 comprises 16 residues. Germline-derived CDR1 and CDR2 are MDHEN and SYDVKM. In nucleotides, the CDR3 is TGTGCCAGCATGCTAACGGGCGGGACAGCATTCTACGAGCAGTACTTC. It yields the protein CASMLTGGTAFYEQYF.

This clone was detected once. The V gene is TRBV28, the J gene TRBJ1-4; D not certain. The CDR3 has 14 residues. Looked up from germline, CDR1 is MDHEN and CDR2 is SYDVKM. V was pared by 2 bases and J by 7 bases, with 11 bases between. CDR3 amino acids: CASSLRQPSEKLFF. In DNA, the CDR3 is TGTGCCAGCAGTTTACGGCAGCCTAGTGAAAAACTGTTTTTT.

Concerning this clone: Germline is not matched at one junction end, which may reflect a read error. CDR3 residues: CASSQLREGGPHF. Here the CDR3 DNA reads TGTGCCAGCAGCCAATTGCGGGAGGGGGGTCCGCATTTT. The chain uses TRBV3-1 (or the pseudogene TRBV3-2) and TRBJ2-3; 9 bases agree with TRBD2. Germline V gene lookup returns CDR1 LGHDT and CDR2 YNNKEL (reference sequence). The CDR3 consists of 13 residues.

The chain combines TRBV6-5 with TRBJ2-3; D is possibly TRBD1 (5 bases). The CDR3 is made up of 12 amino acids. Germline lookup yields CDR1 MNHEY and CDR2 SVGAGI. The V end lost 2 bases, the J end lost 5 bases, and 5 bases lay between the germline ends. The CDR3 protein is CASSYQGDTQYF. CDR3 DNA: TGTGCCAGCAGTTACCAGGGAGATACGCAGTATTTT.

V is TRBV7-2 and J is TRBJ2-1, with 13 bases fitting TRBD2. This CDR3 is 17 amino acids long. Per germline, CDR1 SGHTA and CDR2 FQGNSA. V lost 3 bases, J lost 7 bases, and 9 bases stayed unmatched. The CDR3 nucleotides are TGTGCCAGCAGCTTCCTCCCTCCGGGACTAGCGGGAAATGAGCAGTTCTTC. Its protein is CASSFLPPGLAGNEQFF.

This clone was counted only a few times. CDR3 nucleotides: TGTGCCACCAGTGATTTGCCTCCGGCGAACACCGGGGAGCTGTTTTTT. Amino acids: CATSDLPPANTGELFF. J is TRBJ2-2 and V is TRBV24-1, with no clear D. Germline V CDR1 and CDR2: KGHDR, SFDVKD. This CDR3 region has 16 residues. Trimming pared 0 bases from V and 0 bases from J, leaving 7 bases between.

The CDR3 protein is CASSPRPGTNTEAFF. CDR3 coding DNA: TGTGCCAGCAGCCCTCGGCCGGGGACTAACACTGAAGCTTTCTTT. The chain combines TRBV11-3 with TRBJ1-1, with a tentative D call TRBD1 (5 bases). Between the trimmed V and J ends, which lost 5 bases and 2 bases, there was a span of 15 bases. The germline gives CDR1 SGHNT, CDR2 YENEEA. The CDR3 has 15 residues.

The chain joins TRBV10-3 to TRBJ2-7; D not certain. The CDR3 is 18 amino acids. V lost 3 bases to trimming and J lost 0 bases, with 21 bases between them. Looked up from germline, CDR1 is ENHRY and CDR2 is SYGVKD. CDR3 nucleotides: TGTGCCATCAGTGATCTGCAGCTCCAACAGAAGAGCTCCTACGAGCAGTACTTC. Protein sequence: CAISDLQLQQKSSYEQYF.

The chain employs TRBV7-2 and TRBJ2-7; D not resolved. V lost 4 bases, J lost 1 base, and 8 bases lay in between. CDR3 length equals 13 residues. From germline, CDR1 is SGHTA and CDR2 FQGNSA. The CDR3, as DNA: TGTGCCAGCAGCTATACTCCTTCCTACGAGCAGTACTTC. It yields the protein CASSYTPSYEQYF.

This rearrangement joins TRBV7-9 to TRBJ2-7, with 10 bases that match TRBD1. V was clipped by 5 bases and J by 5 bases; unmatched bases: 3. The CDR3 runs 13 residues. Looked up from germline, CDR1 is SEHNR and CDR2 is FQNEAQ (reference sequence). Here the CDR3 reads CASSPGTGDEQYF. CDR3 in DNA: TGTGCCAGCAGCCCAGGGACAGGGGACGAGCAGTACTTC.

CDR3 bases: TGTGCCAGCAGCCTTGAGGCGGGGCCCTACGAGCAGTACTTC. Encoded protein: CASSLEAGPYEQYF. The chain recombines TRBV27 with TRBJ2-7, with D possibly matching TRBD2 (6 bases). V gave up 6 bases and J gave up 2 bases, with 14 bases separating them. The CDR3 totals 14 residues. The germline V gene has CDR1 MNHEY and CDR2 SMNVEV (reference sequence).

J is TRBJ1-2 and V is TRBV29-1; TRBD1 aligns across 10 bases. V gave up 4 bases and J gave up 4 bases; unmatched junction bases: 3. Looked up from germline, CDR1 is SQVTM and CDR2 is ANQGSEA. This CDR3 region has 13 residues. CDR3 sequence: CSVADRGPYGYTF. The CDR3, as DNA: TGCAGCGTTGCTGACAGGGGGCCCTATGGCTACACCTTC. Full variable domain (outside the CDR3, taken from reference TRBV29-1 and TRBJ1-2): SAVISQKPSRDICQRGTSLTIQCQVDSQVTMMFWYRQQPGQSLTLIATANQGSEATYESGFVIDKFPISRPNLTFSTLTVSNMSPEDSSIYLCSVADRGPYGYTFGSGTRLTVV.

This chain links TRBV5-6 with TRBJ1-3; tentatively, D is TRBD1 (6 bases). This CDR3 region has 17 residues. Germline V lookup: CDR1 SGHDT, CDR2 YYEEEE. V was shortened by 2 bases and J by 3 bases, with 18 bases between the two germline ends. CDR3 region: CASSFPGASSSGNTIYF. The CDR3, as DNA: TGTGCCAGCAGCTTTCCAGGGGCCTCTTCCAGTGGAAACACCATATATTTT.

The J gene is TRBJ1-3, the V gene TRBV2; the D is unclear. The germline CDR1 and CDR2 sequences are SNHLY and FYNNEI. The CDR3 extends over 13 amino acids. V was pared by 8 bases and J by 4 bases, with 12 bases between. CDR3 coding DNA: TGTGCCAGCCGACCCGCGGCCGGAAACACCATATATTTT. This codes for CASRPAAGNTIYF.

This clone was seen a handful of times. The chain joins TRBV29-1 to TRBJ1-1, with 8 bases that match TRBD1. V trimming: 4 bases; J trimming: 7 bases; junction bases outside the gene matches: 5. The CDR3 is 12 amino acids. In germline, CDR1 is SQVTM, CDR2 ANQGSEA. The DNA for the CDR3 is TGCAGCGTTGCACAGGGGGGTTTTGAAGCTTTCTTT. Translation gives CSVAQGGFEAFF.

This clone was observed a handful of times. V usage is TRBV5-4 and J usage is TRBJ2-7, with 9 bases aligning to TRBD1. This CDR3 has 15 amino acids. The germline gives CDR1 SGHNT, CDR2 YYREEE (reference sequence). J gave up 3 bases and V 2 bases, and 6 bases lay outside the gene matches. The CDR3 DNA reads TGTGCCAGCAGCTTCCCGGACAGGGGAATCTACGAGCAGTACTTC. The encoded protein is CASSFPDRGIYEQYF.

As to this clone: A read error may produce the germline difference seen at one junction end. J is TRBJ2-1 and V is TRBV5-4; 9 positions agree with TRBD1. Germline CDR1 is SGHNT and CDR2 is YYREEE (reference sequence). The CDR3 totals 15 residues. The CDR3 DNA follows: TGTGCCAGCAGGTTGGACAGGGGATCCTACAATGAGCAGTTCTTC. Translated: CASRLDRGSYNEQFF.

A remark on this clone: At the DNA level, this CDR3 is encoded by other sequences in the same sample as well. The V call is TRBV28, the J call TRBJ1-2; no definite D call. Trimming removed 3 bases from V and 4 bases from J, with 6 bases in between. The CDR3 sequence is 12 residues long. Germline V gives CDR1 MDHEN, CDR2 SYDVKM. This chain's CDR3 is CASSFEGYGYTF. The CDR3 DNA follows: TGTGCCAGCAGTTTTGAGGGCTATGGCTACACCTTC.

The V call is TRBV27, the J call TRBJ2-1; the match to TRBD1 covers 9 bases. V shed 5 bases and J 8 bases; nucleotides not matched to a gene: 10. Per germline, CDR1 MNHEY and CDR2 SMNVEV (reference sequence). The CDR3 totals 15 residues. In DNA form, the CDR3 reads TGTGCCAGCAGTACCTCTGGGACAGGGAAACATGAGCAGTTCTTC. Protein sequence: CASSTSGTGKHEQFF.

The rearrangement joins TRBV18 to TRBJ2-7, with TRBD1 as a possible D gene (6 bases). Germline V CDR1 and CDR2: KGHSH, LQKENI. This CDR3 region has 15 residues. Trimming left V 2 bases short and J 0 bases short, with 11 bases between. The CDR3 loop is CASSPGQSNSYEQYF. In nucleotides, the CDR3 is TGTGCCAGCTCACCAGGACAGTCTAACTCCTACGAGCAGTACTTC.

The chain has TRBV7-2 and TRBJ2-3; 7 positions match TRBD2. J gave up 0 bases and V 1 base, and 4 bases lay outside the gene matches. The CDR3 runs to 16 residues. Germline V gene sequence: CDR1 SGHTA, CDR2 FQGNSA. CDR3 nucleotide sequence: TGTGCCAGCAGCTTAGGTAATAGCGGGAGCACAGATACGCAGTATTTT. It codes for CASSLGNSGSTDTQYF. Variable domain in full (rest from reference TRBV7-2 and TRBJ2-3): GAGVSQSPSNKVTEKGKDVELRCDPISGHTALYWYRQSLGQGLEFLIYFQGNSAPDKSGLPSDRFSAERTGGSVSTLTIQRTQQEDSAVYLCASSLGNSGSTDTQYFGPGTRLTVL.

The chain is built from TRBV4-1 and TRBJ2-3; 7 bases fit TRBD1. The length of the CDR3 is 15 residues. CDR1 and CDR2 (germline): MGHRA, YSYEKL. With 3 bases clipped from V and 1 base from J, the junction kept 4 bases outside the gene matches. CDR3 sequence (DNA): TGCGCCAGCAGCCATTCCGGACAGGGCACAGATACGCAGTATTTT. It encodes CASSHSGQGTDTQYF.